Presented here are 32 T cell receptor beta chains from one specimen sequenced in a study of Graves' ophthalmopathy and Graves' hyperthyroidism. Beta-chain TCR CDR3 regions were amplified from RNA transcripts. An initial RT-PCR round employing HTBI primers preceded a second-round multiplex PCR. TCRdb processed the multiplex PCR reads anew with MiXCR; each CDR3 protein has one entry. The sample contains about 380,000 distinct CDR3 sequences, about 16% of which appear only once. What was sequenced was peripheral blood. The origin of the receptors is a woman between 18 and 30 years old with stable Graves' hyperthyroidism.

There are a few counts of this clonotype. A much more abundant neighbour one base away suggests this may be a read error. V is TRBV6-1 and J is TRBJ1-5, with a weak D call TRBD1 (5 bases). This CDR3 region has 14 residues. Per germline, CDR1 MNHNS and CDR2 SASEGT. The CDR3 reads CACSAQVFNQPQHF. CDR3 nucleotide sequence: TGTGCCTGCAGTGCACAGGTCTTCAATCAGCCCCAGCATTTT.

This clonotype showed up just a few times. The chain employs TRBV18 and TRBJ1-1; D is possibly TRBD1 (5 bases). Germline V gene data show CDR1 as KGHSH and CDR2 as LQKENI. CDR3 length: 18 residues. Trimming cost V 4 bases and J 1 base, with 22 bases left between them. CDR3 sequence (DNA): TGTGCCAGCTCACACGGGGCAGGGTGGTTCTCGGAGAACACTGAAGCTTTCTTT. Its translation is CASSHGAGWFSENTEAFF.

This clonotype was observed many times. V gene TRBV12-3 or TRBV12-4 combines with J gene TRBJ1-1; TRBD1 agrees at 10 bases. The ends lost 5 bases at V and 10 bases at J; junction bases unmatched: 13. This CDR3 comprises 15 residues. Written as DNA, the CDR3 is TGTGCCAGCAGTCCGGAGGGAAGGGACAGGGGTATAGCTTTCTTT. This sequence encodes CASSPEGRDRGIAFF.

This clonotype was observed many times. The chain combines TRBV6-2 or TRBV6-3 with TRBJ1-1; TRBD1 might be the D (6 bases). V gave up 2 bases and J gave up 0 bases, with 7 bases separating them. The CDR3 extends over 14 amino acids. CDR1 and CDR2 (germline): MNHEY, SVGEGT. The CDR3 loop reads CASSYAGVNTEAFF. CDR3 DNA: TGTGCCAGCAGTTACGCAGGGGTGAACACTGAAGCTTTCTTT.

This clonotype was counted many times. The CDR3 bases are TGTGCCAGCAGCAAAGGGAACATTCAGTACTTC. Amino acid sequence: CASSKGNIQYF. This chain uses TRBV7-8 with TRBJ2-4; no clear D. CDR1 is SGHVS and CDR2 is FQNEAQ in the germline V gene. The ends were cut back, 5 bases at V and 7 bases at J, with 6 bases in the middle. This CDR3 is built from 11 residues.

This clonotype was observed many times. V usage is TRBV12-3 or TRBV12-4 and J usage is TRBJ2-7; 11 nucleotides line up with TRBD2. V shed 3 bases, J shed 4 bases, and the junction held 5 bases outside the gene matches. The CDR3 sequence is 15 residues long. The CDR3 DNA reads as TGTGCCAGCAGTTTCGAGCTAGCGGGGGGTTACGAGCAGTACTTC. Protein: CASSFELAGGYEQYF.

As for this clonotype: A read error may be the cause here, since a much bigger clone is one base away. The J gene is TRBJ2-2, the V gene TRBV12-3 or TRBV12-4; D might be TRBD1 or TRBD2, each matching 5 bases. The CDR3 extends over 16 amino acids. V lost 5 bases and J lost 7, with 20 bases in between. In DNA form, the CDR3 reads TGTGCCAGCAGTCAGACAGAGGGATTTACTATCGGGGAGCTGTTTTTT. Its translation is CASSQTEGFTIGELFF.

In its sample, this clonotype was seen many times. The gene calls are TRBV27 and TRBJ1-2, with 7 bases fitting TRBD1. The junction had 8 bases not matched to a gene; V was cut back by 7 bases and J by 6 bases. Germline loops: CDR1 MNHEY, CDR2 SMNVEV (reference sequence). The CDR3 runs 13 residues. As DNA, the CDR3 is TGTGCCAGCACCGCAGGGGGGATAGATGGCTACACCTTC. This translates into CASTAGGIDGYTF.

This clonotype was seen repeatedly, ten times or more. The DNA for the CDR3 is TGTGCCAGCAGTGACGCCAGGGTATATACCTACGAGCAGTACTTC. Encoded protein: CASSDARVYTYEQYF. The chain employs TRBV6-1 and TRBJ2-7, with TRBD1 as a possible D gene (5 bases). The CDR3 sequence is 15 residues long. V lost 3 bases and J 2 bases, leaving 14 bases between the germline ends. CDR1 and CDR2 from the germline V gene are MNHNS and SASEGT.

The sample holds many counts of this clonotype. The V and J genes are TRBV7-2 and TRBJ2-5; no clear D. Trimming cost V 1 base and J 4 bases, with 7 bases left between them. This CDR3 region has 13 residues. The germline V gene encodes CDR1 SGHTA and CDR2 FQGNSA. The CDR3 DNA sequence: TGTGCCAGCAGCTTAGAGCCAGGAGAGACCCAGTACTTC. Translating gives CASSLEPGETQYF.

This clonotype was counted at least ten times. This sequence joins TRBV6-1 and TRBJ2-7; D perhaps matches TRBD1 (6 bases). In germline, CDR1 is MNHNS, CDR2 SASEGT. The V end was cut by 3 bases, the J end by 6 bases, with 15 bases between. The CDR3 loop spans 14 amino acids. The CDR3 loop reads CASSEGRGIGEQYF. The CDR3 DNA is TGTGCCAGCAGTGAGGGCAGGGGCATTGGCGAGCAGTACTTC.

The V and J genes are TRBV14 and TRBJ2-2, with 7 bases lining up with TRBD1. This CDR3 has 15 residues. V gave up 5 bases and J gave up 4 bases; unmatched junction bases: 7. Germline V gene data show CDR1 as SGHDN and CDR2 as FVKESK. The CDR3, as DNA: TGTGCCAGCAGCAAATGGGGACAGCCCACCGGGGAGCTGTTTTTT. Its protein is CASSKWGQPTGELFF.

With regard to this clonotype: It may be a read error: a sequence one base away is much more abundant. CDR3 nucleotide sequence: TGTGCCAGCAGCGTAGATGAGACCCAGTACTTC. The encoded protein is CASSVDETQYF. This chain connects TRBV9 to TRBJ2-5; D is unresolved. Deletions cut 0 bases from V and 5 bases from J, with 2 bases between. This CDR3 region has 11 residues. CDR1 SGDLS and CDR2 YYNGEE come from the germline V gene.

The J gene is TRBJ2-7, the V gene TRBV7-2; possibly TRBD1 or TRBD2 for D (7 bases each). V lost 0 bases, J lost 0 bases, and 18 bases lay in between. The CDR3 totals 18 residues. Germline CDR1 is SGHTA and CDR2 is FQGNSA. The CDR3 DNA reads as TGTGCCAGCAGCTTAGCGACGGGGGGCGGGACAGTCTCCTACGAGCAGTACTTC. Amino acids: CASSLATGGGTVSYEQYF.

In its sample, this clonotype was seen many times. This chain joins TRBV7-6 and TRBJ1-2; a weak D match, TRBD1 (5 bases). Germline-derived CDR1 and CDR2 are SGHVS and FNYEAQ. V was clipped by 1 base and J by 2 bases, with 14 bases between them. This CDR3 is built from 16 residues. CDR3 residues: CASSLVPSTENYGYTF. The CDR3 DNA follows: TGTGCCAGCAGCTTAGTACCGTCGACAGAAAACTATGGCTACACCTTC.

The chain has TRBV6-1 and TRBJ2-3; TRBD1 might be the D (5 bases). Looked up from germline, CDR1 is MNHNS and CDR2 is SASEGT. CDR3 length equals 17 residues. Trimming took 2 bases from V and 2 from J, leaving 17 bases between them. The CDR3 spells CASSELLAGQYTDTQYF. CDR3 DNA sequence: TGTGCCAGCAGTGAATTGCTGGCAGGGCAATACACAGATACGCAGTATTTT.

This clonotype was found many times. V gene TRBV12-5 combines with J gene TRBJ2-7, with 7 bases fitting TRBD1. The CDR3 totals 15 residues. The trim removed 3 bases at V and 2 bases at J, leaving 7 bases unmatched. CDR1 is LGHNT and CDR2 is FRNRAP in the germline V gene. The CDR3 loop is CASGFLQGEPYEQYF. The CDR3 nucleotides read TGTGCTAGTGGTTTCTTGCAGGGGGAGCCCTACGAGCAGTACTTC.

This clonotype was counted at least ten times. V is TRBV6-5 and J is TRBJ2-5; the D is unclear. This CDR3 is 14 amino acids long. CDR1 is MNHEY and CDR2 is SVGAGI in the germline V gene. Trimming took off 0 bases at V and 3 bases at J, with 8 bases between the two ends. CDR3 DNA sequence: TGTGCCAGCAGTTACTCGTGGCTAGAAGAGACCCAGTACTTC. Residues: CASSYSWLEETQYF.

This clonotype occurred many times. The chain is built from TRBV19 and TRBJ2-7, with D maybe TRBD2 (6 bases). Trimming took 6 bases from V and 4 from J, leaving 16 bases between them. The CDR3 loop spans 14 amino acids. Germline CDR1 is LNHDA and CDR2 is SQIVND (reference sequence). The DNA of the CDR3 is TGTGCCAGTAGGAGGGGAGGACCAGGTTACGAGCAGTACTTC. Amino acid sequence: CASRRGGPGYEQYF.

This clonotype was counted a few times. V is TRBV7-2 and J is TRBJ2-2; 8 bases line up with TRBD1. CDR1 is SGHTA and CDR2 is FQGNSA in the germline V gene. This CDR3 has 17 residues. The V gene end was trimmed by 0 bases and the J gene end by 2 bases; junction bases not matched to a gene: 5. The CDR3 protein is CASSLATTGVNTGELFF. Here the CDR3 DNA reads TGTGCCAGCAGCTTAGCAACGACAGGGGTTAACACCGGGGAGCTGTTTTTT.

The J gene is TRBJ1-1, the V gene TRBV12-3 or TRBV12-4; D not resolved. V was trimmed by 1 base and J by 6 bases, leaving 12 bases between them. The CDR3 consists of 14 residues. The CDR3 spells CASSLGPIEAEAFF. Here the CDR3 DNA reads TGTGCCAGCAGTTTAGGTCCCATCGAGGCTGAAGCTTTCTTT.

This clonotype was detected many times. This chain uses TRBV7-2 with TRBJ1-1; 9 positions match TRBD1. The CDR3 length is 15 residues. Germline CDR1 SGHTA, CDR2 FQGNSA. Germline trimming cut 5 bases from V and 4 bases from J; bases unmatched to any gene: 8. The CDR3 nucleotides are TGTGCCAGCAGCCTCACAGGGGGCGGGAGCACTGAAGCTTTCTTT. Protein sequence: CASSLTGGGSTEAFF. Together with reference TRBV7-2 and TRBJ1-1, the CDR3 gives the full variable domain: GAGVSQSPSNKVTEKGKDVELRCDPISGHTALYWYRQSLGQGLEFLIYFQGNSAPDKSGLPSDRFSAERTGGSVSTLTIQRTQQEDSAVYLCASSLTGGGSTEAFFGQGTRLTVV.

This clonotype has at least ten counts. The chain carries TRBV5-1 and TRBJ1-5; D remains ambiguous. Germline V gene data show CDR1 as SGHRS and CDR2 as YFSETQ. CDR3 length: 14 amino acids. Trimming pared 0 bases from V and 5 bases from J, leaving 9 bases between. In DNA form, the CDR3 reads TGCGCCAGCAGCTTGGTGGGAGGACATCAGCCCCAGCATTTT. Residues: CASSLVGGHQPQHF.

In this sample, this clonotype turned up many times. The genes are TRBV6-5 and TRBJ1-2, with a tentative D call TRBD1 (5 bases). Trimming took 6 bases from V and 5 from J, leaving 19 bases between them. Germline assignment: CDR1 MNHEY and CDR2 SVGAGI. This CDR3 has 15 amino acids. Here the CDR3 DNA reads TGTGCCAGCAGATTAGGACAAGGGCCTATTTATGGCTACACCTTC. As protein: CASRLGQGPIYGYTF.

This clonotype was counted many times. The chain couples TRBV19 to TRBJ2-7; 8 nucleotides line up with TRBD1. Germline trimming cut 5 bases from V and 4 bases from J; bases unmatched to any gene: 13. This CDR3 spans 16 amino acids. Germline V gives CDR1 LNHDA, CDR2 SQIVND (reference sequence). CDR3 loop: CASSSSRTGMGYEQYF. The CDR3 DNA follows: TGTGCCAGTAGTTCCTCCCGGACAGGGATGGGATACGAGCAGTACTTC.

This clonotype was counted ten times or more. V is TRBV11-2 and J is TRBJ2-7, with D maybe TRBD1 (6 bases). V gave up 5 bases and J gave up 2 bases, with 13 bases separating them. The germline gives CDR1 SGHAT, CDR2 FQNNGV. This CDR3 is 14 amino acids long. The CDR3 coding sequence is TGTGCCAGCAGCGGCTGGACAGCCGCCTACGAGCAGTACTTC. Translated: CASSGWTAAYEQYF.

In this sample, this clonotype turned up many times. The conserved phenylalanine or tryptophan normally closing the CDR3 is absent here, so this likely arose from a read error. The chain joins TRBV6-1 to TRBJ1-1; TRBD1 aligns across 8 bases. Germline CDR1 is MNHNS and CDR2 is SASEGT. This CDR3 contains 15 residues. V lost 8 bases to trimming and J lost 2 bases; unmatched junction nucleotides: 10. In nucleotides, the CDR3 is TGTGCCAGCGGGGAGACAGGGGTCGTTAACACTGAAGCTTTCCTT. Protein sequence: CASGETGVVNTEAFL.

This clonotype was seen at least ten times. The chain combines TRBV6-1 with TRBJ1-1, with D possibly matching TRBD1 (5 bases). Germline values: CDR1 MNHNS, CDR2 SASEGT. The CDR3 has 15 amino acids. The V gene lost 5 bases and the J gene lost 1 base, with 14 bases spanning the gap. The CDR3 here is CASSPEPQGNTEAFF. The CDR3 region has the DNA TGTGCCAGCAGTCCCGAGCCTCAGGGGAACACTGAAGCTTTCTTT.

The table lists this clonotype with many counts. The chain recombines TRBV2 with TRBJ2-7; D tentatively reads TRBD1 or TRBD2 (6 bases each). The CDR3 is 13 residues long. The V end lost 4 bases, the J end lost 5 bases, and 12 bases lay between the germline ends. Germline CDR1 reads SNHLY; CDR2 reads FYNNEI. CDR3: CASSAGGLNEQYF. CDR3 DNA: TGTGCCAGCAGTGCTGGGGGGCTGAACGAGCAGTACTTC.

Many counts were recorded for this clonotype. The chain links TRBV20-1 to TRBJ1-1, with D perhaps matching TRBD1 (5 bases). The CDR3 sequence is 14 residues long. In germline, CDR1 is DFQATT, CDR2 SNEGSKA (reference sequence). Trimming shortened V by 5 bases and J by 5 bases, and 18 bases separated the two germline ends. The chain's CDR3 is CSAQSGQGGTEAFF. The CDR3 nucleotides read TGCAGTGCTCAATCAGGGCAGGGTGGGACTGAAGCTTTCTTT.

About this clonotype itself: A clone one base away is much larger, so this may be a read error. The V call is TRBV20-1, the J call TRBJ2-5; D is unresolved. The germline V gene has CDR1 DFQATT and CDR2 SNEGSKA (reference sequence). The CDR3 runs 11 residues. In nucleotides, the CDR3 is TGCAGTGTGAGCGTACAAGATACCCAGTACTTC. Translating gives CSVSVQDTQYF.

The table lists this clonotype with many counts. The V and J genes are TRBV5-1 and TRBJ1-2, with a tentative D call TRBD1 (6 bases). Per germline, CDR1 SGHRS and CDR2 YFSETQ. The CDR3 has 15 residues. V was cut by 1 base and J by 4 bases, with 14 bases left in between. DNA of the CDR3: TGCGCCAGCAGCTTGCCGGGACAAGCTCGCTATGGCTACACCTTC. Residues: CASSLPGQARYGYTF.